This T cell receptor beta chain was documented in a study of CD8 T cells in ankylosing spondylitis. A word on this clonotype: Its target is not known.

Quantitative barcoded 5'-RACE was used to prepare TCR beta libraries. A single record per CDR3 protein comes from TCRdb applying MiXCR to the 5' RACE reads. The sample consists of about 700,000 distinct CDR3 sequences, around 20% of them appearing once. Overall study results and limits: Some of the motif variants had earlier been found in reactive arthritis patients' fluid and blood. For ankylosing spondylitis blood, a TCR beta motif of fewer than 10 highly homologous variants appeared characteristic. With a CD8+ phenotype, disease-linked clones were relatively rare in peripheral blood.

Trimming stripped 3 bases from V and 2 bases from J, with 8 bases between. Germline V CDR1 and CDR2: MDHEN, SYDVKM. The CDR3 is 14 amino acids. Sequenced sample: blood, either unsorted or a sorted T cell fraction (not recorded which). The clonotype was recovered from a male donor with ankylosing spondylitis. J is TRBJ1-5 and V is TRBV28; D call uncertain. Here the CDR3 DNA reads TGTGCCAGCAGTTTTGGGTTCGGCAATCAGCCCCAGCATTTT. Translating it yields CASSFGFGNQPQHF. Variable domain in full (rest from reference TRBV28 and TRBJ1-5): DVKVTQSSRYLVKRTGEKVFLECVQDMDHENMFWYRQDPGLGLRLIYFSYDVKMKEKGDIPEGYSVSREKKERFSLILESASTNQTSMYLCASSFGFGNQPQHFGDGTRLSIL.